The 27 T cell receptor beta chains below all came from one sample that was sequenced in a study of blood T cell repertoires in COVID-19. Produced via immunoSEQ multiplex PCR; TCRdb's table is partial and in-frame only. The sample holds about 310,000 clones, 75% to 90% seen once. Sequencing was carried out using PBMCs or T cells enriched from blood (not recorded which). These receptors were obtained from a man between 60 and 75 years old who had recovered from COVID-19.

The chain has TRBV18 and TRBJ2-1; TRBD1 matches at 8 bases. Germline CDR1 and CDR2: KGHSH and LQKENI. The CDR3 contains 15 residues. With 5 bases clipped from V and 8 bases from J, the junction kept 11 bases outside the gene matches. CDR3 coding DNA: TGTGCCAGCTCATCACAGGGGACAGGAGCGGATGAGCAGTTCTTC. It is translated as CASSSQGTGADEQFF.

This rearrangement joins TRBV2 to TRBJ2-3; no clear D gene. V was cut by 6 bases and J by 7 bases, with 8 bases left in between. The length of the CDR3 is 11 residues. Germline V gene data show CDR1 as SNHLY and CDR2 as FYNNEI. The DNA of the CDR3 is TGTGCCAGCAGGAACGGTAATACGCAGTATTTT. It specifies CASRNGNTQYF.

The V and J genes are TRBV7-6 and TRBJ1-1; the D gene is possibly TRBD1 (5 bases). Between the trimmed V and J ends, which lost 3 bases and 3 bases, there was a span of 11 bases. This CDR3 region has 14 residues. CDR1 SGHVS and CDR2 FNYEAQ come from the germline V gene. CDR3 in DNA: TGTGCCAGCAGCTTCTCTGACAGTTACACTGAAGCTTTCTTT. Residues: CASSFSDSYTEAFF.

This clone was counted once. This chain uses TRBV12-5 with TRBJ2-1, with TRBD1 matching over 7 bases. The CDR3 sequence is 16 residues long. Germline values: CDR1 LGHNT, CDR2 FRNRAP. V lost 6 bases, J lost 0 bases, and 8 bases stayed unmatched. CDR3 loop: CASGHGQVSSYNEQFF. DNA for the CDR3: TGTGCTAGTGGCCACGGACAGGTTAGCTCCTACAATGAGCAGTTCTTC.

The CDR3 DNA follows: TGTGCCAGCAGCCGAACAGGAGACACTAACTATGGCTACACCTTC. As protein: CASSRTGDTNYGYTF. The chain has TRBV9 and TRBJ1-2, with a weak D call TRBD1 (5 bases). The germline V and J ends were trimmed by 4 bases and 0 bases, with 13 bases remaining between them. The CDR3 loop spans 15 amino acids. Germline values: CDR1 SGDLS, CDR2 YYNGEE.

This clone has just one count. This chain connects TRBV19 to TRBJ1-2, with no clear D. This CDR3 region has 15 residues. The ends were cut back, 6 bases at V and 6 bases at J, with 20 bases in the middle. Per germline, CDR1 LNHDA and CDR2 SQIVND (reference sequence). The CDR3 is CASRQTGFEVHGYTF. CDR3 in DNA: TGTGCCAGTAGACAGACGGGGTTTGAAGTCCATGGCTACACCTTC. Full variable domain (rest looked up from reference TRBV19 and TRBJ1-2): DGGITQSPKYLFRKEGQNVTLSCEQNLNHDAMYWYRQDPGQGLRLIYYSQIVNDFQKGDIAEGYSVSREKKESFPLTVTSAQKNPTAFYLCASRQTGFEVHGYTFGSGTRLTVV.

The chain is built from TRBV19 and TRBJ2-1; the D gene is possibly TRBD2 (8 bases). Germline V gene sequence: CDR1 LNHDA, CDR2 SQIVND (reference sequence). The V gene lost 5 bases and the J gene lost 4 bases, with 18 bases spanning the gap. The CDR3 length is 16 residues. The CDR3 region has the DNA TGTGCCAGTAGTCCCCAGGGGGTAGCGGGGTACAATGAGCAGTTCTTC. Protein product: CASSPQGVAGYNEQFF.

The rearrangement links TRBV5-1 to TRBJ2-7; the match to TRBD2 covers 14 bases. The CDR3 loop spans 18 amino acids. Germline assignment: CDR1 SGHRS and CDR2 YFSETQ. V shed 0 bases and J 6 bases; nucleotides not matched to a gene: 11. DNA of the CDR3: TGCGCCAGCAGCTTGGACGTTCTAAGGACTAGCGGGAGGACCGAGCAGTACTTC. Protein: CASSLDVLRTSGRTEQYF.

The CDR3 bases are TGTGCCAGTACCGTCCGCGGGGCTCAGCCCCAGCATTTT. This codes for CASTVRGAQPQHF. V usage is TRBV19 and J usage is TRBJ1-5, with D possibly matching TRBD1 (5 bases). The V and J ends lost 7 bases and 6 bases respectively, with 13 bases between them. This CDR3 is 13 amino acids long. CDR1 is LNHDA, CDR2 SQIVND, per germline (reference sequence).

The V gene is TRBV9, the J gene TRBJ1-2; the match to TRBD1 covers 7 bases. The ends lost 0 bases at V and 4 bases at J; junction bases unmatched: 6. CDR1 is SGDLS, CDR2 YYNGEE, per germline. This CDR3 spans 15 amino acids. CDR3 DNA sequence: TGTGCCAGCAGCGTAGCAGAGGGGGCGGGCTATGGCTACACCTTC. It codes for CASSVAEGAGYGYTF.

This chain links TRBV7-9 with TRBJ2-3, with TRBD1 identical over 8 bases. The ends lost 5 bases at V and 2 bases at J; junction bases unmatched: 6. CDR3 size: 15 residues. Per germline, CDR1 SEHNR and CDR2 FQNEAQ (reference sequence). CDR3 residues: CASSRQGSFTDTQYF. For the CDR3, the DNA is TGTGCCAGCAGCCGACAGGGGTCCTTCACAGATACGCAGTATTTT. The full variable domain, with the rest looked up from reference TRBV7-9 and TRBJ2-3, is DTGVSQNPRHKITKRGQNVTFRCDPISEHNRLYWYRQTLGQGPEFLTYFQNEAQLEKSRLLSDRFSAERPKGSFSTLEIQRTEQGDSAMYLCASSRQGSFTDTQYFGPGTRLTVL.

J is TRBJ2-1 and V is TRBV2, with 7 bases lining up with TRBD2. CDR1 and CDR2 (germline): SNHLY, FYNNEI. V gave up 5 bases and J gave up 10 bases; unmatched junction bases: 8. There are 13 residues in the CDR3. The CDR3 is CASSKSGEVEQFF. The CDR3 DNA is TGTGCCAGCAGTAAAAGCGGGGAGGTCGAGCAGTTCTTC.

This clone was found a few times. The CDR3 coding sequence is TGTGCCAGCAGGACTGACCGGATCAACACCGGGGAGCTGTTTTTT. It specifies CASRTDRINTGELFF. The chain links TRBV6-5 to TRBJ2-2; D is unresolved. In germline, CDR1 is MNHEY, CDR2 SVGAGI. The CDR3 has 15 residues. Trimming stripped 6 bases from V and 2 bases from J, with 13 bases between.

The CDR3 spells CALGRGKTQYF. DNA of the CDR3: TGTGCTCTGGGGAGGGGGAAGACCCAGTACTTC. The chain recombines TRBV30 with TRBJ2-5; a possible D gene is TRBD2 (7 bases). The V gene's germline CDR1 is GTSNPN and CDR2 SVGIG (reference sequence). The CDR3 loop spans 11 amino acids. The whole variable domain, remainder taken from reference TRBV30 and TRBJ2-5, is SQTIHQWPATLVQPVGSPLSLECTVEGTSNPNLYWYRQAAGRGLQLLFYSVGIGQISSEVPQNLSASRPQDRQFILSSKKLLLSDSGFYLCALGRGKTQYFGPGTRLLVL.

The rearrangement links TRBV7-9 to TRBJ1-2; no clear D. CDR3 length: 15 residues. CDR1 is SEHNR and CDR2 is FQNEAQ in the germline V gene (reference sequence). Trimming took 4 bases from V and 3 from J, leaving 15 bases between them. CDR3 region: CASSSPEGRDYGYTF. The DNA for the CDR3 is TGTGCCAGCAGCTCACCTGAGGGCCGGGACTATGGCTACACCTTC. Combining the CDR3 with reference TRBV7-9 and TRBJ1-2 gives the whole variable domain DTGVSQNPRHKITKRGQNVTFRCDPISEHNRLYWYRQTLGQGPEFLTYFQNEAQLEKSRLLSDRFSAERPKGSFSTLEIQRTEQGDSAMYLCASSSPEGRDYGYTFGSGTRLTVV.

This rearrangement joins TRBV4-3 to TRBJ2-4, with a weak D call TRBD2 (5 bases). The CDR3 is made up of 16 amino acids. Trimming removed 2 bases from V and 8 bases from J, with 19 bases in between. Germline V gene lookup returns CDR1 LGHNA and CDR2 YSLEER. CDR3 in DNA: TGCGCCAGCAGCCAACTTCCGGGATATCCTGGGGACATTCAGTACTTC. Residues: CASSQLPGYPGDIQYF.

The chain combines TRBV5-1 with TRBJ1-1; perhaps TRBD1 as D (6 bases). Per the germline V gene, CDR1 is SGHRS and CDR2 is YFSETQ. V was shortened by 4 bases and J by 0 bases, with 10 bases between the two germline ends. CDR3 length: 14 residues. DNA for the CDR3: TGCGCCAGCAGCCCCGACAGGTTGAACACTGAAGCTTTCTTT. This codes for CASSPDRLNTEAFF. The full variable domain, completed using reference TRBV5-1 and TRBJ1-1, is KAGVTQTPRYLIKTRGQQVTLSCSPISGHRSVSWYQQTPGQGLQFLFEYFSETQRNKGNFPGRFSGRQFSNSRSEMNVSTLELGDSALYLCASSPDRLNTEAFFGQGTRLTVV.

The genes are TRBV3-1 (or the pseudogene TRBV3-2) and TRBJ2-3; D is possibly TRBD1 (5 bases). V lost 0 bases to trimming and J lost 0 bases, with 10 bases between them. CDR3 length equals 16 residues. CDR1 and CDR2 from the germline V gene are LGHDT and YNNKEL (reference sequence). The CDR3: CASSQDWGRSTDTQYF. CDR3 sequence (DNA): TGTGCCAGCAGCCAAGACTGGGGCAGAAGCACAGATACGCAGTATTTT.

This clone has a single count. J is TRBJ2-1 and V is TRBV27; 13 nucleotides align to TRBD2. The CDR3 has 24 residues. Germline CDR1 is MNHEY and CDR2 is SMNVEV (reference sequence). The V and J ends lost 5 bases and 7 bases, in that order; junction bases with no gene match: 32. CDR3 loop: CASSIPTGTSGVSTLAGTRNEQFF. CDR3 nucleotide sequence: TGTGCCAGCAGTATACCTACCGGGACTAGCGGGGTCTCAACGCTAGCGGGAACCCGGAATGAGCAGTTCTTC.

CDR3 amino acids: CASSMGQPLYGYTF. In nucleotides, the CDR3 is TGTGCCAGTAGTATGGGACAGCCCCTGTATGGCTACACCTTC. This chain uses TRBV19 with TRBJ1-2; 7 bases line up with TRBD1. The germline gives CDR1 LNHDA, CDR2 SQIVND (reference sequence). The CDR3 covers 14 residues. V lost 3 bases to trimming and J lost 5 bases; unmatched junction nucleotides: 6.

The chain has TRBV19 and TRBJ1-4; 8 bases match TRBD1. The germline gives CDR1 LNHDA, CDR2 SQIVND (reference sequence). The CDR3 runs to 15 residues. V was clipped by 8 bases and J by 5 bases; unmatched bases: 10. The CDR3 region is CASAIDWTGNEKLFF. The CDR3 DNA is TGTGCCAGTGCCATTGACTGGACAGGGAATGAAAAACTGTTTTTT.

This clone has just one count. The V gene is TRBV6-5, the J gene TRBJ1-5; 11 bases are a match to TRBD1. The ends lost 10 bases at V and 6 bases at J; junction bases unmatched: 2. Germline lookup yields CDR1 MNHEY and CDR2 SVGAGI. The CDR3 spans 12 residues. CDR3 sequence (DNA): TGTGCCACCGGGACAGGGGGTCAGCCCCAGCATTTT. Encoded protein: CATGTGGQPQHF.

The J gene is TRBJ2-1, the V gene TRBV5-1; 15 bases are a match to TRBD2. The trim removed 5 bases at V and 7 bases at J, leaving 4 bases unmatched. CDR1 is SGHRS, CDR2 YFSETQ, per germline. CDR3 length: 15 amino acids. The CDR3 is CASRGLAGGPNEQFF. The CDR3 DNA reads TGCGCCAGCAGAGGACTAGCGGGAGGGCCGAATGAGCAGTTCTTC.

V is TRBV5-6 and J is TRBJ1-2, with D unresolved. Trimming cost V 0 bases and J 4 bases, with 7 bases left between them. This CDR3 contains 13 residues. The germline gives CDR1 SGHDT, CDR2 YYEEEE. CDR3 sequence: CASSLETIYGYTF. CDR3 coding DNA: TGTGCCAGCAGCTTGGAGACAATCTATGGCTACACCTTC.

The gene calls are TRBV7-6 and TRBJ1-5; D possibly corresponds to TRBD1 (5 bases). V shed 4 bases and J shed 7 bases, with 11 bases lying between them. The CDR3 is 13 amino acids. Germline V gene data show CDR1 as SGHVS and CDR2 as FNYEAQ. CDR3 sequence reads: CASSSQENQPQHF. DNA for the CDR3: TGTGCCAGCAGCTCACAGGAAAACCAGCCCCAGCATTTT.

CDR3 protein: CASSPRTSPYSYNEQFF. CDR3 in DNA: TGTGCCAGCAGCCCGCGGACTAGCCCGTACTCCTACAATGAGCAGTTCTTC. The gene calls are TRBV9 and TRBJ2-1, with TRBD2 matching over 8 bases. This CDR3 is built from 17 residues. After removal of 4 bases from V and 0 bases from J, the junction contained 9 bases not matched to a gene. Germline-derived CDR1 and CDR2 are SGDLS and YYNGEE. Variable domain in full (rest from reference TRBV9 and TRBJ2-1): DSGVTQTPKHLITATGQRVTLRCSPRSGDLSVYWYQQSLDQGLQFLIQYYNGEERAKGNILERFSAQQFPDLHSELNLSSLELGDSALYFCASSPRTSPYSYNEQFFGPGTRLTVL.

This clone showed up just a few times. The chain couples TRBV29-1 to TRBJ2-7; TRBD2 agrees at 13 bases. CDR3 length: 14 amino acids. The trim removed 6 bases at V and 5 bases at J, leaving 7 bases unmatched. Germline V gives CDR1 SQVTM, CDR2 ANQGSEA. The CDR3 DNA follows: TGCAGCGTCATTACTAGCGGGAGGGGCGACGAGCAGTACTTC. It translates to CSVITSGRGDEQYF.